This T cell receptor (beta chain) appears in the sequencing data of a study of blood T cell repertoires in COVID-19 (dated by TCRdb to the early 2020s). Regarding the research as a whole: The collaborator samples originated in the United States, Italy and Spain and spanned the acute and convalescent phases of COVID-19. The material from the prospective study consisted of cDNA or gDNA derived from T cells, B-cell-depleted T cells, or PBMCs. The dataset comprised deeply sampled blood TCRbeta repertoires from subjects exposed to, actively infected with, or recovered from COVID-19. The repertoires were made available in a free public database intended to serve as a resource for research on the immune response to SARS-CoV-2. Samples were obtained from the ongoing ImmuneRACE study (first 160 participants) and from some 1,200 subjects provided by 6 global collaborators. A de-identified subject ID, COVID-19 status, age in years and sex were almost always included in the sample metadata. Where available, HLA class I and class II types were taken from metadata supplied by the sample provider and were not determined by assay-based typing.

The immunoSEQ Assay, a bias-controlled multiplex PCR, was used to amplify TCRbeta CDR3 regions from genomic DNA. The authors processed their data as follows. The number of nucleated cells in each sample was estimated by amplification of reference gene primers within the assay. Sequence reads were collapsed and filtered to measure the absolute abundance of every unique TCRbeta CDR3 rearrangement. For each sample, productive Simpson clonality was calculated as the square root of Simpson's diversity index over productive rearrangements. TCRdb provides this immuneACCESS table in a form limited to in-frame rearrangements. Some clones are lacking; in checked studies, under half of them reflect an unresolved V gene, and why the rest are absent is not known. That table furnishes V, J and clone size, whereas the DNA furnished D and trimming. The sample has some 50,000 clones on record, 65% to 90% of them singletons. The top ten clonotypes cover 25% to 30% of the sample.

Study-wide conclusions, independent of this receptor: Clinical and demographic metadata were provided uncurated, with the amount varying by source and participant.

This clone appeared once. The antigen it recognizes is unknown. No much larger clonotype is one base removed from it; base qualities were not supplied. Each collaborating institution followed its own protocols to collect whole blood in K2EDTA tubes. Collaborator samples were shipped for TCRbeta analysis as frozen whole blood, isolated PBMCs, or DNA extracted from either sample type. The CDR3 goes from the cysteine to the phenylalanine over 15 residues. The retained sequence is limited to the CDR3, 45 bases, with the frame set at the first base. Germline trimming: 6 bases from V, 7 bases from J; junction bases outside gene matches: 10. Per the germline V gene, MDHEN is the CDR1 and SYDVKM is the CDR2.

This receptor was taken from a human donor in a cohort sampled during active COVID-19. Recombination connected TRBV28 to TRBJ2-2, and 8 junctional nucleotides match TRBD2. The sequencing input was peripheral blood. The CDR3 here reads CASSLKRGGVGELFF. The DNA is as follows: TGTGCCAGCAGCCTCAAACGGGGGGGTGTCGGGGAGCTGTTTTTT.